Each of the 22 T cell receptor beta chains below was sequenced from the same sample in a study of T cell changes during pregnancy in multiple sclerosis. The method was immunoSEQ multiplex PCR; TCRdb's version includes in-frame clones alone and lacks a portion of them. The sample has tens of thousands of clones, approximately 91% seen once. The specimen was CD4+ T cells from peripheral blood mononuclear cells, collected after pregnancy. All receptors come from a female donor in good health, enrolled as a control in a pregnancy study.

DNA for the CDR3: TGCGCCAGCAGCCAAGGCGGACTAGGGGGTGGGACCCAGTACTTC. Protein sequence: CASSQGGLGGGTQYF. The chain links TRBV4-1 to TRBJ2-5, with a possible D match to TRBD2 (7 bases). Germline CDR1 is MGHRA and CDR2 is YSYEKL. Trimming stripped 1 base from V and 7 bases from J, with 16 bases between. This CDR3 contains 15 residues.

V usage is TRBV6-4 and J usage is TRBJ2-2; TRBD2 matches at 9 bases. Germline values: CDR1 MRHNA, CDR2 SNTAGT. This CDR3 has 16 amino acids. V dropped 4 bases and J dropped 5; count of bases not matched to a gene: 8. This chain's CDR3 is CASSGAGGRGTGELFF. DNA of the CDR3: TGTGCCAGCAGTGGGGCGGGAGGGAGAGGTACCGGGGAGCTGTTTTTT.

This clone appeared a single time. The chain joins TRBV11-2 to TRBJ2-1; tentatively, D is TRBD2 (6 bases). This CDR3 spans 16 amino acids. Germline CDR1 is SGHAT and CDR2 is FQNNGV. V lost 6 bases to trimming and J lost 0 bases, with 15 bases between them. CDR3 sequence: CASRSIADDSYNEQFF. The DNA of the CDR3 is TGTGCCAGCAGGTCCATAGCGGATGACTCCTACAATGAGCAGTTCTTC.

CDR3 amino acids: CASPGGTDTQYF. CDR3 in DNA: TGTGCCAGCCCCGGAGGAACAGATACGCAGTATTTT. The J gene is TRBJ2-3, the V gene TRBV7-9, with D perhaps TRBD2 (5 bases). CDR3 length: 12 residues. Deletions cut 8 bases from V and 3 bases from J, with 9 bases between. Germline V gene sequence: CDR1 SEHNR, CDR2 FQNEAQ (reference sequence).

The genes are TRBV7-2 and TRBJ1-2; D perhaps matches TRBD1 (5 bases). The CDR3 is 15 residues long. Trimming shortened V by 1 base and J by 1 base, and 10 bases separated the two germline ends. Looked up from germline, CDR1 is SGHTA and CDR2 is FQGNSA. The CDR3 coding sequence is TGTGCCAGCAGCTTAGTGGAGGGGATTAACTATGGCTACACCTTC. Amino acid sequence: CASSLVEGINYGYTF.

The chain couples TRBV5-1 to TRBJ1-1, with D uncertain. This CDR3 has 17 amino acids. Germline V CDR1 and CDR2: SGHRS, YFSETQ. Trimming took off 2 bases at V and 1 base at J, with 18 bases between the two ends. The CDR3 sequence is CASSFTASWGGNTEAFF. The CDR3 DNA reads TGCGCCAGCAGCTTTACCGCGTCTTGGGGAGGGAACACTGAAGCTTTCTTT.

J is TRBJ2-1 and V is TRBV30; TRBD2 matches at 10 bases. With 2 bases clipped from V and 2 bases from J, the junction kept 3 bases outside the gene matches. Germline V CDR1 and CDR2: GTSNPN, SVGIG (reference sequence). The CDR3 is made up of 15 amino acids. The CDR3 DNA reads as TGTGCCTGGAGTCAAAGCGGGGGGGCCTACAATGAGCAGTTCTTC. Translated, it gives CAWSQSGGAYNEQFF. Together with reference TRBV30 and TRBJ2-1, the CDR3 gives the full variable domain: SQTIHQWPATLVQPVGSPLSLECTVEGTSNPNLYWYRQAAGRGLQLLFYSVGIGQISSEVPQNLSASRPQDRQFILSSKKLLLSDSGFYLCAWSQSGGAYNEQFFGPGTRLTVL.

V is TRBV19 and J is TRBJ1-4, with D tentatively TRBD1 (5 bases). Germline V gives CDR1 LNHDA, CDR2 SQIVND (reference sequence). V lost 6 bases and J 5 bases, leaving 10 bases between the germline ends. The CDR3 sequence is 13 residues long. The CDR3 loop reads CASRPDTNEKLFF. In DNA, the CDR3 is TGTGCCAGTAGGCCGGACACCAATGAAAAACTGTTTTTT.

The chain recombines TRBV7-2 with TRBJ2-3; TRBD2 might be the D (5 bases). Germline CDR1 and CDR2: SGHTA and FQGNSA. V was clipped by 6 bases and J by 6 bases, with 10 bases between them. The CDR3 covers 12 residues. Here the CDR3 reads CASRASGDTQYF. CDR3 DNA sequence: TGTGCCAGCAGGGCGTCGGGGGATACGCAGTATTTT.

The chain couples TRBV27 to TRBJ1-2, with TRBD1 matching over 7 bases. The V gene's germline CDR1 is MNHEY and CDR2 SMNVEV (reference sequence). The J segment lost 8 bases and the V segment lost 5 bases, leaving 8 bases of the junction unmatched. The CDR3 is 13 residues long. The CDR3 is CASSKQGVYGYTF. The CDR3 DNA reads as TGTGCCAGCAGTAAGCAGGGGGTTTACGGCTACACCTTC.

The chain couples TRBV14 to TRBJ2-7, with 12 positions matching TRBD2. With V trimmed by 4 bases and J by 3 bases, 16 bases remained unmatched. Germline V CDR1 and CDR2: SGHDN, FVKESK. The CDR3 extends over 19 amino acids. The CDR3 here is CASSLGPPSGGALDYEQYF. The DNA for the CDR3 is TGTGCCAGCAGCCTCGGCCCACCTAGCGGGGGGGCCTTAGACTACGAGCAGTACTTC.

The V call is TRBV6-7, the J call TRBJ1-2, with D possibly matching TRBD1 (5 bases). TRBV6-7 is filed as an ORF, its function uncertain. V was cut by 10 bases and J by 0 bases, with 21 bases left in between. The CDR3 length is 16 residues. The CDR3 sequence is CANRYQDKYSNYGYTF. The CDR3 DNA reads as TGTGCCAACCGATACCAGGACAAATATTCTAACTATGGCTACACCTTC.

This clone was picked up one time. This chain connects TRBV4-3 to TRBJ1-2, with D perhaps matching TRBD1 (5 bases). V was clipped by 0 bases and J by 8 bases, with 13 bases between them. Germline lookup yields CDR1 LGHNA and CDR2 YSLEER. There are 14 residues in the CDR3. The CDR3 reads CASSQEAGPGGYTF. For the CDR3, the DNA is TGCGCCAGCAGCCAAGAGGCGGGACCAGGGGGCTACACCTTC.

This rearrangement joins TRBV29-1 to TRBJ2-1; maybe TRBD2 (6 bases). The CDR3 covers 12 residues. Between the trimmed V and J ends, which lost 6 bases and 4 bases, there was a span of 10 bases. CDR1 is SQVTM and CDR2 is ANQGSEA in the germline V gene. The CDR3 DNA is TGCAGCGTCGATGGAGGGTACAATGAGCAGTTCTTC. Residues: CSVDGGYNEQFF.

The chain combines TRBV7-6 with TRBJ2-1; possible D gene TRBD1, 5 bases. Per the germline V gene, CDR1 is SGHVS and CDR2 is FNYEAQ. Trimming cost V 5 bases and J 3 bases, with 14 bases left between them. The CDR3 runs 15 residues. CDR3 region: CASSLDSSLYNEQFF. CDR3 coding DNA: TGTGCCAGCAGCCTCGACAGTTCCCTCTACAATGAGCAGTTCTTC.

The genes are TRBV2 and TRBJ2-1; 12 bases match TRBD1. Germline-derived CDR1 and CDR2 are SNHLY and FYNNEI. This CDR3 contains 19 residues. Germline trimming cut 3 bases from V and 2 bases from J; bases unmatched to any gene: 11. CDR3 nucleotide sequence: TGTGCCAGCAGTGAGTCGGGGACAGGGGGCGAACTACCCTACAATGAGCAGTTCTTC. It encodes CASSESGTGGELPYNEQFF.

This chain uses TRBV4-2 with TRBJ2-1, with D maybe TRBD2 (5 bases). Trimming shortened V by 1 base and J by 9 bases, and 13 bases separated the two germline ends. The CDR3 consists of 14 residues. The germline CDR1 and CDR2 sequences are LGHNA and YNFKEQ. The CDR3, as DNA: TGTGCCAGCAGCCAAGGTGGACTGTCGAGTGAGCAGTTCTTC. Amino acids: CASSQGGLSSEQFF.

With regard to this clone: The junction and the germline gene differ at one end; a read error may be behind it. V and J are TRBV15 and TRBJ2-7, with a possible D match to TRBD1 (7 bases). The CDR3 length is 14 residues. Germline CDR1 LNHNV, CDR2 YYDKDF (reference sequence). This CDR3 is CATSRDGGGDEQYF. Here the CDR3 DNA reads TGTGCCACCAGCCGAGATGGAGGGGGCGATGAGCAGTACTTC.

The CDR3 spells CASSFEQGLVSPLHF. The CDR3 nucleotides are TGCGCCAGCAGCTTTGAACAGGGCCTTGTTTCACCCCTCCACTTT. This sequence joins TRBV5-1 and TRBJ1-6, with D perhaps matching TRBD1 (6 bases). CDR1 SGHRS and CDR2 YFSETQ come from the germline V gene. CDR3 length equals 15 residues. V was shortened by 2 bases and J by 9 bases, with 15 bases between the two germline ends.

The genes are TRBV30 and TRBJ1-1; D gene uncertain. Germline V gene sequence: CDR1 GTSNPN, CDR2 SVGIG (reference sequence). The CDR3 has 14 residues. The V end was cut by 3 bases, the J end by 0 bases, with 11 bases between. Written as DNA, the CDR3 is TGTGCCTGGAGGGGCCAGGTGATGAACACTGAAGCTTTCTTT. It translates to CAWRGQVMNTEAFF.

The gene calls are TRBV6-4 and TRBJ1-2; no clear D gene. The CDR3 is 14 amino acids. V lost 4 bases and J lost 1, with 10 bases in between. The germline CDR1 and CDR2 sequences are MRHNA and SNTAGT. The DNA for the CDR3 is TGTGCCAGCAGTGCTGTCGCCAGTAACTATGGCTACACCTTC. Amino acids: CASSAVASNYGYTF.

This chain uses TRBV2 with TRBJ1-1; D is uncertain. The CDR3 contains 14 residues. Trimming shortened V by 4 bases and J by 1 base, and 10 bases separated the two germline ends. The germline CDR1 and CDR2 sequences are SNHLY and FYNNEI. The CDR3 reads CASSVAGWNTEAFF. The CDR3 DNA follows: TGTGCCAGCAGTGTTGCGGGCTGGAACACTGAAGCTTTCTTT.